A single sample gave rise to the 28 T cell receptor beta chains below, sequenced in a study of blood T cells in healthy people across ages (dated by TCRdb to about 2015). Receptors were amplified or captured by 5' RACE. Sequencing instrument: Illumina HiSeq 2500. A second PCR of roughly 6 to 11 cycles was run with a J-beta primer mix and a sample-barcoded 5' primer. TCRdb passed the public sequencing reads through fastp at Q25 and MiXCR, retaining productive beta sequences. A single entry per CDR3 protein holds the most common genes and DNA from its merged rows. The sample yields about 2 million distinct CDR3 sequences; 40% to 55% were counted once. The ten largest clones capture around 2.1% of the sample. The material sequenced was blood. The source is a woman between 40 and 55 years old in good health.

The J gene is TRBJ2-3, the V gene TRBV28; D not resolved. The CDR3 has 17 residues. In germline, CDR1 is MDHEN, CDR2 SYDVKM. Trimming removed 5 bases from V and 2 bases from J, with 20 bases in between. The CDR3 region has the DNA TGTGCCAGCAGTACCATCCCCCAGCGAAGCTTCACAGATACGCAGTATTTT. This translates into CASSTIPQRSFTDTQYF.

V is TRBV29-1 and J is TRBJ1-1; 7 nucleotides align to TRBD1. CDR1 SQVTM and CDR2 ANQGSEA come from the germline V gene. The CDR3 length is 13 residues. V shed 7 bases, J shed 4 bases, and the junction held 9 bases outside the gene matches. CDR3 residues: CSAIQGRSTEAFF. The CDR3 region has the DNA TGCAGCGCCATACAGGGGAGGAGCACTGAAGCTTTCTTT.

As concerns this clonotype: Given a much more abundant clone one base away, this may be a read error. The CDR3 region is CSASYQGYSNQPQHF. CDR3 nucleotides: TGCAGTGCTTCTTACCAGGGGTATAGCAATCAGCCCCAGCATTTT. The genes are TRBV20-1 and TRBJ1-5; D perhaps matches TRBD1 (6 bases). Germline lookup yields CDR1 DFQATT and CDR2 SNEGSKA (reference sequence). Trimming removed 5 bases from V and 0 bases from J, with 14 bases in between. The length of the CDR3 is 15 residues.

V is TRBV3-1 and J is TRBJ2-1, with 12 bases aligning to TRBD2. V shed 0 bases, J shed 0 bases, and the junction held 6 bases outside the gene matches. CDR1 is LGHDT and CDR2 is YNNKEL in the germline V gene (reference sequence). CDR3 length: 19 amino acids. The CDR3 nucleotides are TGTGCCAGCAGCCAAGAGTTCACTAGCGGGGGGAGCTCCTACAATGAGCAGTTCTTC. Protein: CASSQEFTSGGSSYNEQFF.

This clonotype is a singleton in its sample. The V and J genes are TRBV2 and TRBJ1-4; D not resolved. V lost 1 base, J lost 7 bases, and 4 bases lay in between. There are 12 residues in the CDR3. The germline V gene encodes CDR1 SNHLY and CDR2 FYNNEI. The CDR3 sequence is CASSEEREKLFF. The CDR3 DNA reads as TGTGCCAGCAGTGAAGAACGTGAAAAACTGTTTTTT.

The V call is TRBV20-1, the J call TRBJ2-3; 8 nucleotides align to TRBD2. V lost 3 bases to trimming and J lost 2 bases; unmatched junction nucleotides: 10. This CDR3 has 16 amino acids. Germline V gene data show CDR1 as DFQATT and CDR2 as SNEGSKA (reference sequence). The CDR3 sequence is CSASTERGLPTDTQYF. Here the CDR3 DNA reads TGCAGTGCTAGTACGGAGCGGGGGCTCCCCACAGATACGCAGTATTTT.

This clonotype was observed a handful of times. The genes are TRBV29-1 and TRBJ1-2; weak D call: TRBD1 (6 bases). The ends were cut back, 7 bases at V and 4 bases at J, with 16 bases in the middle. Germline values: CDR1 SQVTM, CDR2 ANQGSEA. The CDR3 consists of 13 residues. This CDR3 is CSAKQGAGYGYTF. For the CDR3, the DNA is TGCAGCGCCAAACAGGGAGCGGGCTATGGCTACACCTTC.

This chain links TRBV28 with TRBJ1-2; TRBD1 agrees at 7 bases. The CDR3 contains 12 residues. J lost 5 bases, V lost 7 bases, and 4 bases had no gene match. In germline, CDR1 is MDHEN, CDR2 SYDVKM. CDR3 coding DNA: TGTGCCAGCAATATCAGGGGGTATGGCTACACCTTC. This sequence encodes CASNIRGYGYTF.

This clonotype was seen a handful of times. The CDR3 DNA is TGTGCCAGCAGCCTGTCTGGTATCTTCGAGGTCACAGATACGCAGTATTTT. Translating it yields CASSLSGIFEVTDTQYF. This chain joins TRBV7-6 and TRBJ2-3; no firm D call. From germline, CDR1 is SGHVS and CDR2 FNYEAQ. CDR3 size: 17 residues. V shed 5 bases and J shed 2 bases, with 20 bases lying between them.

This chain uses TRBV14 with TRBJ1-3, with unresolved D. The V end was cut by 0 bases, the J end by 0 bases, with 15 bases between. CDR3 length: 18 amino acids. From germline, CDR1 is SGHDN and CDR2 FVKESK. The CDR3 DNA follows: TGTGCCAGCAGCCAAGAGGACGGAGGAAGCCGCTCTGGAAACACCATATATTTT. Translating it yields CASSQEDGGSRSGNTIYF.

The genes are TRBV6-5 and TRBJ2-7; maybe TRBD1 (6 bases). Germline CDR1 MNHEY, CDR2 SVGAGI. This CDR3 is 16 amino acids long. V shed 5 bases and J shed 4 bases, with 21 bases lying between them. The CDR3 sequence is CASSTRTEVRRYEQYF. CDR3 nucleotides: TGTGCCAGCAGTACGAGGACAGAGGTACGAAGGTACGAGCAGTACTTC.

The gene calls are TRBV24-1 and TRBJ2-1; D unclear. Per germline, CDR1 KGHDR and CDR2 SFDVKD. Between the trimmed V and J ends, which lost 5 bases and 4 bases, there was a span of 14 bases. The CDR3 runs to 15 residues. As DNA, the CDR3 is TGTGCCACCAGTGGAAAGCAGGACCGATACAATGAGCAGTTCTTC. Its protein product is CATSGKQDRYNEQFF.

The V call is TRBV20-1, the J call TRBJ2-1, with 11 bases fitting TRBD2. CDR1 DFQATT and CDR2 SNEGSKA come from the germline V gene (reference sequence). This CDR3 region has 14 residues. V was clipped by 5 bases and J by 4 bases; unmatched bases: 4. CDR3 nucleotide sequence: TGCAGTGCTTTCCGACTAGCGGGGTACAATGAGCAGTTCTTC. Protein sequence: CSAFRLAGYNEQFF.

The sample holds one count of this clonotype. The chain employs TRBV5-1 and TRBJ1-1; D call uncertain. Trimming removed 2 bases at V and 1 base at J, with 12 bases between. Germline V gives CDR1 SGHRS, CDR2 YFSETQ. This CDR3 has 15 residues. The CDR3: CASSFQSAQNTEAFF. DNA for the CDR3: TGCGCCAGCAGCTTTCAATCCGCCCAGAACACTGAAGCTTTCTTT.

There are a few counts of this clonotype. The rearrangement joins TRBV29-1 to TRBJ2-5, with unresolved D. Near its end, the DNA agrees better with TRBJ2-7, so the J call may be wrong. Germline loops: CDR1 SQVTM, CDR2 ANQGSEA. CDR3 size: 12 residues. The CDR3 protein is CSVEEYGDEQYF. The CDR3 DNA is TGCAGCGTTGAAGAATACGGAGACGAGCAGTACTTC.

The chain links TRBV20-1 to TRBJ1-2; tentatively, D is TRBD1 (5 bases). Germline loops: CDR1 DFQATT, CDR2 SNEGSKA (reference sequence). The CDR3 is 15 amino acids. Trimming cost V 4 bases and J 2 bases, with 17 bases left between them. CDR3 sequence: CSAKNRGLVNYGYTF. CDR3 sequence (DNA): TGCAGTGCTAAAAATCGGGGCCTCGTAAACTATGGCTACACCTTC.

The V call is TRBV20-1, the J call TRBJ2-4; 8 positions match TRBD2. The end of the DNA is better explained by TRBJ2-7, so the J call may be wrong. This CDR3 region has 15 residues. Germline CDR1 and CDR2: DFQATT and SNEGSKA (reference sequence). This CDR3 reads CSASGVAGSYYEQYF. DNA of the CDR3: TGCAGTGCCAGTGGGGTAGCGGGGTCGTACTACGAGCAGTACTTC.

This sequence joins TRBV16 and TRBJ1-1; D remains unclear. The V end lost 5 bases, the J end lost 1 base, and 11 bases lay between the germline ends. The CDR3 spans 14 residues. Germline loops: CDR1 KGHSY, CDR2 FQNENV. CDR3 residues: CASSYGPRNTEAFF. As DNA, the CDR3 is TGTGCCAGCAGCTACGGACCCAGGAACACTGAAGCTTTCTTT.

In its sample, this clonotype was seen a few times. V and J are TRBV5-1 and TRBJ2-1; 9 bases map to TRBD2. Trimming at V came to 2 bases and at J to 6 bases, leaving 6 bases not matched to a gene. The CDR3 is 15 amino acids. Germline V lookup: CDR1 SGHRS, CDR2 YFSETQ. CDR3: CASSFPGLASNEQFF. Here the CDR3 DNA reads TGCGCCAGCAGCTTTCCGGGACTAGCAAGCAATGAGCAGTTCTTC.

The gene calls are TRBV11-2 and TRBJ2-4, with unresolved D. The closer fit of TRBJ2-5 to the DNA end suggests the J call may be wrong. The CDR3 has 14 amino acids. Germline V gives CDR1 SGHAT, CDR2 FQNNGV. In DNA form, the CDR3 reads TGTGCCAGCAGCTTAAACGCTGATAAAGAGACCCAGTACTTC. As protein: CASSLNADKETQYF.

The genes are TRBV25-1 and TRBJ2-1, with D perhaps matching TRBD1 (6 bases). V lost 5 bases to trimming and J lost 4 bases, with 12 bases between them. This CDR3 has 14 amino acids. In germline, CDR1 is MGHDK, CDR2 SYGVNS. CDR3 in DNA: TGTGCCAGCAGTACAAACAGGGAGTACAATGAGCAGTTCTTC. Its protein is CASSTNREYNEQFF.

This clonotype has at least ten counts. The genes are TRBV10-3 and TRBJ2-5; unclear D gene. Trimming cost V 8 bases and J 3 bases, with 7 bases left between them. From germline, CDR1 is ENHRY and CDR2 SYGVKD. The CDR3 is 11 residues long. The CDR3 DNA is TGTGCCATCGCGATGAAAGAGACCCAGTACTTC. This sequence encodes CAIAMKETQYF.

This clonotype has only a few counts. The CDR3: CASSSDGRDRGTDTQYF. The CDR3, as DNA: TGTGCCAGCAGCTCAGACGGGCGGGATCGGGGCACAGATACGCAGTATTTT. The chain joins TRBV7-2 to TRBJ2-3, with D perhaps matching TRBD2 (6 bases). Per germline, CDR1 SGHTA and CDR2 FQGNSA. The CDR3 is 17 amino acids. Trimming removed 4 bases at V and 1 base at J, with 18 bases between.

This clonotype was picked up a small number of times. The chain carries TRBV20-1 and TRBJ2-7; D remains unclear. The last part of the DNA fits TRBJ2-5 better; the J call may be wrong. Germline lookup yields CDR1 DFQATT and CDR2 SNEGSKA (reference sequence). The CDR3 contains 14 residues. The CDR3 DNA reads as TGCAGTGCCCGAACCGATAGAGTTATCGAGACCCAGTACTTC. Translation gives CSARTDRVIETQYF.

The V call is TRBV11-3, the J call TRBJ2-7; no clear D gene. The DNA matches TRBJ2-5 better at its end, which makes the J call doubtful. CDR1 and CDR2 from the germline V gene are SGHNT and YENEEA. The CDR3 length is 16 residues. The CDR3 DNA follows: TGTGCCAGCAGCTTAAGTTGGTCCGATCGACAAGAGACCCAGTACTTC. It specifies CASSLSWSDRQETQYF.

The CDR3 nucleotides read TGCAGTGCTAGAAGATCCGGCGGGTTCGGGGATACGCAGTATTTT. This sequence encodes CSARRSGGFGDTQYF. The V gene is TRBV20-1, the J gene TRBJ2-3; tentative D call: TRBD2 (5 bases). The germline CDR1 and CDR2 sequences are DFQATT and SNEGSKA (reference sequence). V shed 2 bases and J shed 6 bases, with 18 bases lying between them. The length of the CDR3 is 15 residues.

In this sample, this clonotype turned up a few times. The rearrangement links TRBV12-3 or TRBV12-4 to TRBJ1-2; TRBD1 is a possible D gene (5 bases). The CDR3 totals 13 residues. V shed 6 bases and J shed 3 bases, with 11 bases lying between them. Here the CDR3 DNA reads TGTGCCAGCAGCGGGGACCTGGACTATGGCTACACCTTC. It is translated as CASSGDLDYGYTF.

The rearrangement links TRBV5-6 to TRBJ2-7, with 9 positions matching TRBD1. Germline V gene sequence: CDR1 SGHDT, CDR2 YYEEEE. CDR3 size: 14 residues. With V trimmed by 3 bases and J by 6 bases, 7 bases remained unmatched. The DNA of the CDR3 is TGTGCCAGCAGCTATGGGACAGGGACGGGCGAGCAGTACTTC. Translation: CASSYGTGTGEQYF.